Described below is a single TCR beta chain sequence and its context. A sample-barcoded 5' primer and a J-beta primer mix were used in a second PCR of roughly 7 to 12 cycles. From each sample, at least 3 million paired-end reads containing CDR3 were obtained. TCRdb reprocessed the 5' RACE reads via MiXCR and lists one record per CDR3 protein. This sample yields around 1,800,000 distinct CDR3 sequences, of which roughly two fifths are seen a single time; under 30% belongs to the top ten. Caucasian individuals from Russia who were healthy and aged about 6 to 100 acted as donors. PBMCs, at least 6 million per sample, were isolated. The data are from a study of blood T cells in healthy people across ages. On the study more broadly: About one barcoded beta molecule per two T cells was captured by template switching.

Germline V gene data show CDR1 as LGHNA and CDR2 as YSLEER. CDR3 size: 15 residues. The germline V and J ends were trimmed by 0 bases and 0 bases, with 5 bases remaining between them. The sample comprised blood. This TCR came from a human donor in good health. J is TRBJ1-4 and V is TRBV4-3; no definite D call. CDR3 in DNA: TGCGCCAGCAGCCAAGACTCTTCAACTAATGAAAAACTGTTTTTT. Its protein is CASSQDSSTNEKLFF.